The clone carrying this T cell receptor (beta chain) showed up just a few times. The antigen is unknown. Primers: 60 Vbeta forward and 13 Jbeta reverse. Profiled with immunoSEQ multiplex PCR; TCRdb holds only in-frame clones, not every one. There are around 85,000 clones in the sample; less than 80% occur only once, and approximately 20% lies in the top ten. This entry comes from a study of cytomegalovirus exposure and HLA in healthy donors. Study background: Earlier sequencing of some 180 million T cells yielded around 100 million unique TCR beta sequences. Genetic ancestry analysis placed around four fifths of the approximately 390 donors that were genotyped in the Caucasian-associated cluster.

Overall study findings and caveats: Researchers reportedly found TCR beta sequences accurately predicted most subjects' HLA-A and HLA-B alleles.

CDR3 length: 15 residues. V lost 2 bases and J lost 6, with 14 bases in between. CDR1 and CDR2 from the germline V gene are KGHSY and FQNENV. The genes are TRBV16 and TRBJ2-1, with D perhaps TRBD2 (6 bases). The source is a man aged 25-45 years in good health and CMV-seropositive. Sequenced: PBMCs. The DNA of the CDR3 is TGTGCCAGCAGCCAAGGAGGGAGGTCGAGCAATGAGCAGTTCTTC. It codes for CASSQGGRSSNEQFF.